These 26 T cell receptor beta chains came from one sample sequenced in a study of blood T cell repertoires in COVID-19. This table comes from immunoSEQ multiplex PCR, and its TCRdb copy is limited to in-frame clones, with some not included. This table holds 140,000 to 150,000 clones, around four fifths found once. Sequencing used peripheral blood. All receptors come from a middle-aged woman with active or convalescent COVID-19.

The V call is TRBV9, the J call TRBJ1-1; 9 nucleotides line up with TRBD1. Germline V gene data show CDR1 as SGDLS and CDR2 as YYNGEE. V lost 4 bases, J lost 1 base, and 11 bases stayed unmatched. There are 17 residues in the CDR3. CDR3 coding DNA: TGTGCCAGCAGCCCCCGGGACAGGGCTAATCCGAACACTGAAGCTTTCTTT. It specifies CASSPRDRANPNTEAFF.

V gene TRBV6-5 combines with J gene TRBJ2-2; D is unresolved. Per germline, CDR1 MNHEY and CDR2 SVGAGI. The CDR3 runs to 12 residues. The germline V and J ends were trimmed by 5 bases and 3 bases, with 4 bases remaining between them. This CDR3 is CASSRHTGELFF. In nucleotides, the CDR3 is TGTGCCAGCAGTCGTCACACCGGGGAGCTGTTTTTT.

This chain joins TRBV7-9 and TRBJ1-5; 8 nucleotides align to TRBD1. Germline trimming cut 3 bases from V and 4 bases from J; bases unmatched to any gene: 2. Germline-derived CDR1 and CDR2 are SEHNR and FQNEAQ (reference sequence). The CDR3 is made up of 14 amino acids. CDR3 nucleotides: TGTGCCAGCAGCTTGGGGACAGGAAATCAGCCCCAGCATTTT. Translating it yields CASSLGTGNQPQHF.

This clone has just one count. The V call is TRBV28, the J call TRBJ2-3; 8 nucleotides agree with TRBD1. Looked up from germline, CDR1 is MDHEN and CDR2 is SYDVKM. The trim removed 6 bases at V and 1 base at J, leaving 6 bases unmatched. This CDR3 spans 15 amino acids. DNA of the CDR3: TGTGCCAGCAGGGCGGACAGGGCTCGCACAGATACGCAGTATTTT. This codes for CASRADRARTDTQYF.

The rearrangement links TRBV7-9 to TRBJ1-1, with D possibly being TRBD1 (6 bases). The V gene lost 5 bases and the J gene lost 0 bases, with 19 bases spanning the gap. Germline-derived CDR1 and CDR2 are SEHNR and FQNEAQ (reference sequence). This CDR3 comprises 17 residues. The CDR3 nucleotides read TGTGCCAGCAGCCTCGCCCAGGGGCTCCTCATGAACACTGAAGCTTTCTTT. Its translation is CASSLAQGLLMNTEAFF. The entire variable domain, with the rest obtained from reference TRBV7-9 and TRBJ1-1, is as follows: DTGVSQNPRHKITKRGQNVTFRCDPISEHNRLYWYRQTLGQGPEFLTYFQNEAQLEKSRLLSDRFSAERPKGSFSTLEIQRTEQGDSAMYLCASSLAQGLLMNTEAFFGQGTRLTVV.

The V gene is TRBV7-2, the J gene TRBJ1-5; D is ambiguous. V dropped 5 bases and J dropped 7 bases, with 18 bases sitting between them. In germline, CDR1 is SGHTA, CDR2 FQGNSA. This CDR3 is 15 amino acids long. The CDR3 loop reads CASSPGLGSLQPQHF. The CDR3 DNA follows: TGTGCCAGCAGCCCCGGACTCGGATCCCTACAGCCCCAGCATTTT.

The table lists this clone with a count of one. DNA for the CDR3: TGCAGCGTCCAACTAGCGGCTAGCACAGATACGCAGTATTTT. Amino acids: CSVQLAASTDTQYF. This rearrangement joins TRBV29-1 to TRBJ2-3; 8 bases map to TRBD2. V lost 6 bases and J lost 0; bases outside the gene matches: 5. There are 14 residues in the CDR3. Germline-derived CDR1 and CDR2 are SQVTM and ANQGSEA.

This chain uses TRBV4-3 with TRBJ2-3, with 10 bases aligning to TRBD2. The V gene end was trimmed by 0 bases and the J gene end by 5 bases; junction bases not matched to a gene: 8. The CDR3 is made up of 17 amino acids. Per germline, CDR1 LGHNA and CDR2 YSLEER. The CDR3 coding sequence is TGCGCCAGCAGCCAAGATCGGATAAGCGGGAGGGGAGATACGCAGTATTTT. Translated, it gives CASSQDRISGRGDTQYF.

This sequence joins TRBV30 and TRBJ1-2; D not certain. This CDR3 is 16 amino acids long. CDR1 GTSNPN and CDR2 SVGIG come from the germline V gene (reference sequence). V was trimmed by 4 bases and J by 6 bases, leaving 24 bases between them. Written as DNA, the CDR3 is TGTGCCTGGACCGATGAAAACTTGGAGGCGAAGGATGGCTACACCTTC. Its protein product is CAWTDENLEAKDGYTF.

This chain joins TRBV28 and TRBJ2-7, with 12 bases matching TRBD2. The CDR3 extends over 17 amino acids. CDR1 and CDR2 (germline): MDHEN, SYDVKM. V lost 6 bases and J lost 3; bases outside the gene matches: 12. CDR3 bases: TGTGCCAGCAGACCAAGGACTAGCGGGACAACCATCTACGAGCAGTACTTC. Its protein product is CASRPRTSGTTIYEQYF.

Written as DNA, the CDR3 is TGTGCCAGCAGCTTAGGCTCGGCAGGGGGCCGGGAGACCCAGTACTTC. It yields the protein CASSLGSAGGRETQYF. The genes are TRBV7-9 and TRBJ2-5; 8 nucleotides agree with TRBD1. V trimming: 1 base; J trimming: 5 bases; junction bases outside the gene matches: 9. Germline loops: CDR1 SEHNR, CDR2 FQNEAQ (reference sequence). This CDR3 spans 16 amino acids.

This clone was found a few times. The chain carries TRBV19 and TRBJ1-6; D unresolved. Per the germline V gene, CDR1 is LNHDA and CDR2 is SQIVND (reference sequence). The V end was cut by 4 bases, the J end by 5 bases, with 9 bases between. The CDR3 sequence is 14 residues long. The CDR3 coding sequence is TGTGCCAGTAGTAGGCATACAGATAATTCACCCCTCCACTTT. This encodes CASSRHTDNSPLHF.

The V gene is TRBV4-3, the J gene TRBJ1-1, with TRBD1 as a possible D gene (5 bases). Looked up from germline, CDR1 is LGHNA and CDR2 is YSLEER. The length of the CDR3 is 16 residues. V gave up 0 bases and J gave up 3 bases, with 14 bases separating them. CDR3 in DNA: TGCGCCAGCAGCCAAGATCTAAGGGGTTGGGACACTGAAGCTTTCTTT. Translating gives CASSQDLRGWDTEAFF.

The V gene is TRBV29-1, the J gene TRBJ2-5; 9 bases match TRBD1. The germline V gene encodes CDR1 SQVTM and CDR2 ANQGSEA. CDR3 length: 15 residues. The ends lost 1 base at V and 5 bases at J; junction bases unmatched: 8. CDR3 coding DNA: TGCAGCGTTGAAGGATCACAGGGGGCGGGGGAGACCCAGTACTTC. It yields the protein CSVEGSQGAGETQYF.

The rearrangement links TRBV28 to TRBJ2-7, with D perhaps TRBD1 (5 bases). The CDR3 is 17 residues long. Germline lookup yields CDR1 MDHEN and CDR2 SYDVKM. V was trimmed by 5 bases and J by 3 bases, leaving 23 bases between them. CDR3 nucleotide sequence: TGTGCCAGCAGTGATGTAGTTTCGGCCAGGGTGAACTACGAGCAGTACTTC. Protein sequence: CASSDVVSARVNYEQYF. Complete variable domain (other parts from reference TRBV28 and TRBJ2-7): DVKVTQSSRYLVKRTGEKVFLECVQDMDHENMFWYRQDPGLGLRLIYFSYDVKMKEKGDIPEGYSVSREKKERFSLILESASTNQTSMYLCASSDVVSARVNYEQYFGPGTRLTVT.

This chain connects TRBV27 to TRBJ1-2; the D gene is possibly TRBD1 (6 bases). The CDR3 consists of 15 residues. Trimming stripped 5 bases from V and 2 bases from J, with 15 bases between. Germline V gene sequence: CDR1 MNHEY, CDR2 SMNVEV (reference sequence). CDR3 coding DNA: TGTGCCAGCAGTCCCCTGGGAGGGGGGAACTATGGCTACACCTTC. As protein: CASSPLGGGNYGYTF.

V gene TRBV2 combines with J gene TRBJ1-2, with 8 bases matching TRBD1. Germline V gives CDR1 SNHLY, CDR2 FYNNEI. The V and J ends lost 1 base and 5 bases, in that order; junction bases with no gene match: 0. The CDR3 covers 13 residues. For the CDR3, the DNA is TGTGCCAGCAGTGAAGGGACAGGGTATGGCTACACCTTC. It translates to CASSEGTGYGYTF.

A single count supports this clone. This rearrangement joins TRBV3-1 (or the pseudogene TRBV3-2) to TRBJ2-2; D perhaps matches TRBD2 (6 bases). The germline gives CDR1 LGHDT, CDR2 YNNKEL (reference sequence). The CDR3 consists of 17 residues. Trimming took 2 bases from V and 5 from J, leaving 18 bases between them. The DNA for the CDR3 is TGTGCCAGCAGCCAACTAAGCCCCGGGAGCGGGACCGGGGAGCTGTTTTTT. Translated: CASSQLSPGSGTGELFF.

This chain links TRBV28 with TRBJ2-5; maybe TRBD1 (6 bases). V lost 1 base, J lost 2 bases, and 8 bases lay in between. The length of the CDR3 is 14 residues. Germline CDR1 is MDHEN and CDR2 is SYDVKM. The DNA for the CDR3 is TGTGCCAGCAGTTTATCAGGGGTTCAAGAGACCCAGTACTTC. Its protein product is CASSLSGVQETQYF.

The rearrangement links TRBV13 to TRBJ2-7; 14 nucleotides agree with TRBD2. Germline V gives CDR1 PRHDT, CDR2 FYEKMQ (reference sequence). This CDR3 contains 17 residues. V was clipped by 1 base and J by 7 bases; unmatched bases: 9. This CDR3 is CASSLARTSGGTREQYF. DNA of the CDR3: TGTGCCAGCAGCTTAGCCCGGACTAGCGGGGGGACTAGGGAGCAGTACTTC.

There are a few counts of this clone. The V call is TRBV7-9, the J call TRBJ2-1, with D possibly TRBD1 on 6 matching bases. Germline assignment: CDR1 SEHNR and CDR2 FQNEAQ (reference sequence). V was cut by 1 base and J by 9 bases, with 13 bases left in between. CDR3 length: 14 amino acids. This CDR3 reads CASSLVGTLGEQFF. DNA for the CDR3: TGTGCCAGCAGCTTAGTGGGGACATTGGGTGAGCAGTTCTTC.

The CDR3 sequence is CASRERGPYEQYF. In DNA, the CDR3 is TGTGCCAGCAGGGAGCGGGGACCCTACGAGCAGTACTTC. The V gene is TRBV6-5, the J gene TRBJ2-7; 7 bases agree with TRBD2. Germline V CDR1 and CDR2: MNHEY, SVGAGI. CDR3 size: 13 residues. Trimming cost V 6 bases and J 2 bases; bases outside gene matches: 4.

The CDR3 is CASRQGEATGELFF. DNA of the CDR3: TGCGCCAGCAGACAGGGGGAGGCCACCGGGGAGCTGTTTTTT. This chain links TRBV4-3 with TRBJ2-2; the match to TRBD1 covers 8 bases. The CDR3 has 14 residues. CDR1 LGHNA and CDR2 YSLEER come from the germline V gene. V was pared by 6 bases and J by 4 bases, with 4 bases of the junction left unmatched.

This clone appeared a single time. The chain uses TRBV28 and TRBJ1-5; D possibly corresponds to TRBD1 (6 bases). Germline V gives CDR1 MDHEN, CDR2 SYDVKM. The CDR3 is 15 residues long. Between the trimmed V and J ends, which lost 6 bases and 0 bases, there was a span of 12 bases. This CDR3 is CASRIQGYSNQPQHF. The DNA for the CDR3 is TGTGCCAGCAGGATCCAGGGGTATAGCAATCAGCCCCAGCATTTT.

The rearrangement links TRBV18 to TRBJ2-7; 8 bases fit TRBD1. Germline CDR1 is KGHSH and CDR2 is LQKENI. The CDR3 loop spans 15 amino acids. V was clipped by 3 bases and J by 5 bases; unmatched bases: 9. This CDR3 is CASSPRFAGGDEQYF. The CDR3 DNA reads TGTGCCAGCTCACCGAGATTCGCAGGGGGCGACGAGCAGTACTTC. Drawing the rest from reference TRBV18 and TRBJ2-7, the complete variable domain is NAGVMQNPRHLVRRRGQEARLRCSPMKGHSHVYWYRQLPEEGLKFMVYLQKENIIDESGMPKERFSAEFPKEGPSILRIQQVVRGDSAAYFCASSPRFAGGDEQYFGPGTRLTVT.

The chain recombines TRBV25-1 with TRBJ2-7, with 10 bases fitting TRBD2. This CDR3 is 14 amino acids long. Germline V gives CDR1 MGHDK, CDR2 SYGVNS. Trimming at V came to 4 bases and at J to 4 bases, leaving 4 bases not matched to a gene. The CDR3: CASSASGRGYEQYF. Here the CDR3 DNA reads TGTGCCAGCAGTGCTAGCGGGAGAGGGTACGAGCAGTACTTC.